Listed here are 9 T cell receptor beta chains from one sample, sequenced in a study of blood T cell repertoires in COVID-19. Here immunoSEQ multiplex PCR was the method, and the copy in TCRdb shows in-frame clones only, minus some. The sample has around 260,000 clones, over 75% seen once. Sequencing input: peripheral blood. The source of these receptors is a human donor in a cohort sampled during active COVID-19.

In its sample, this clone was seen once. The chain is built from TRBV30 and TRBJ1-6; a possible D gene is TRBD1 (5 bases). Trimming removed 2 bases at V and 10 bases at J, with 12 bases between. There are 13 residues in the CDR3. Looked up from germline, CDR1 is GTSNPN and CDR2 is SVGIG (reference sequence). The CDR3 reads CAWSPQGNSPLHF. The CDR3 DNA reads TGTGCCTGGAGTCCGCAGGGTAACTCACCCCTCCACTTT.

The CDR3 nucleotides are TGTGCCAACCTCCAGAAGAGAAGTTCGAGGCTAGCGGGCTACGAGCAGTACTTC. As protein: CANLQKRSSRLAGYEQYF. The V and J genes are TRBV21-1 and TRBJ2-7; TRBD2 reflects the table's D call only, with no check against the DNA. TRBV21-1 is recorded as a pseudogene. The CDR3 runs 18 residues.

The chain links TRBV19 to TRBJ2-3, with 7 bases matching TRBD2. J was trimmed by 6 bases and V by 3 bases; bases with no gene match: 9. Germline values: CDR1 LNHDA, CDR2 SQIVND (reference sequence). CDR3 size: 15 residues. The CDR3 region has the DNA TGTGCCAGTAGTATCCCGGCCCGGCGGGGGGATACGCAGTATTTT. Amino acid sequence: CASSIPARRGDTQYF.

V usage is TRBV27 and J usage is TRBJ1-6; D might be TRBD1 (5 bases). The germline V and J ends were trimmed by 1 base and 9 bases, with 10 bases remaining between them. From germline, CDR1 is MNHEY and CDR2 SMNVEV (reference sequence). CDR3 length equals 14 residues. CDR3 loop: CASSLYRRGSPLHF. The CDR3 bases are TGTGCCAGCAGTTTATATCGGAGGGGTTCACCCCTCCACTTT.

The V call is TRBV6-5, the J call TRBJ2-3; D call uncertain. The V gene lost 8 bases and the J gene lost 4 bases, with 13 bases spanning the gap. CDR3 length equals 13 residues. The germline V gene encodes CDR1 MNHEY and CDR2 SVGAGI. CDR3 nucleotides: TGTGCCAGCGGCCCGATAGCTGCAGATACGCAGTATTTT. Amino acid sequence: CASGPIAADTQYF.

The chain couples TRBV3-1 (or the pseudogene TRBV3-2) to TRBJ2-7, with 10 bases fitting TRBD1. V was pared by 5 bases and J by 2 bases, with 6 bases of the junction left unmatched. Germline assignment: CDR1 LGHDT and CDR2 YNNKEL (reference sequence). The CDR3 has 15 residues. For the CDR3, the DNA is TGTGCCAGCAGCTACTCGGGACAGGGGCCCTACGAGCAGTACTTC. Translation: CASSYSGQGPYEQYF.

The table lists this clone with a count of one. The rearrangement joins TRBV19 to TRBJ2-7, with 9 bases that match TRBD1. Germline CDR1 and CDR2: LNHDA and SQIVND (reference sequence). Trimming took 6 bases from V and 5 from J; bases not matched to a gene: 11. The CDR3 loop spans 15 amino acids. CDR3 sequence reads: CASSPQGQGFHEQYF. DNA for the CDR3: TGTGCCAGTAGCCCCCAAGGACAGGGGTTCCACGAGCAGTACTTC.

The rearrangement links TRBV19 to TRBJ1-1; D is undetermined. Per germline, CDR1 LNHDA and CDR2 SQIVND (reference sequence). CDR3 size: 13 residues. With 6 bases removed from V and 1 base from J, the gap between germline ends came to 9 bases. CDR3 protein: CASRNPGNTEAFF. In DNA form, the CDR3 reads TGTGCCAGTAGGAATCCGGGGAACACTGAAGCTTTCTTT.

This chain's CDR3 is CASSKRTSGSQGRYEQYF. In nucleotides, the CDR3 is TGTGCCAGCAGCAAGAGGACTAGCGGGAGTCAAGGGCGCTACGAGCAGTACTTC. V usage is TRBV21-1 and J usage is TRBJ2-7; the table's D call, TRBD2, was not checked against the DNA. TRBV21-1 is tagged as a pseudogene. This CDR3 spans 18 amino acids.